This T cell receptor (beta chain) was observed in a study of regulatory dendritic cells for organ transplantation. Profiled with immunoSEQ multiplex PCR; TCRdb holds only in-frame clones, not every one. The sample has roughly 34,000 clones; roughly nine tenths are singletons. Germline lookup yields CDR1 SEHNR and CDR2 FQNEAQ (reference sequence). Deletions cut 8 bases from V and 1 base from J, with 15 bases between. The CDR3 has 14 residues. The genes are TRBV7-9 and TRBJ2-7, with a tentative D call TRBD2 (5 bases). Source material: naive CD4+ T cells from blood. Subset specified: CD45RA+ naive T cells. This receptor was taken from a human donor in good health. The CDR3: CASSPRAASYEQYF. CDR3 bases: TGTGCCAGCTCGCCGAGGGCGGCTTCCTACGAGCAGTACTTC.